The source of this T cell receptor (beta chain) is a study of post-analysis software for immune sequencing data. Overall study: Relapsing-remitting, secondary progressive and progressive-relapsing courses of multiple sclerosis were included. Study-level findings and limits: Patients carried roughly 5 TRBV segments more frequently than controls did, and TRBV5-6, TRBV5-1 and TRBV20-1 were among them. Versus controls, multiple sclerosis patients showed significantly lower diversity (normalized Chao1).

A note on this clonotype: Its antigen is not known.

Unique-molecular-identifier-tagged TCR beta cDNA libraries were used. The T cell input of about 0.9 to 10 million gave about 500,000 cDNA molecules. TCRdb fed the PCR reads into MiXCR, producing one record per CDR3 protein. The sample holds more than 450,000 distinct CDR3 sequences, approximately 31% seen once. CDR3 length equals 17 residues. V gave up 4 bases and J gave up 6 bases; unmatched junction bases: 17. CDR1 and CDR2 (germline): SGHTA, FQGNSA. The rearrangement uses TRBV7-2 and TRBJ2-5; 7 bases map to TRBD1. This receptor was identified in a girl aged 2 to 17 with multiple sclerosis. Sequenced: blood. CDR3 nucleotides: TGTGCCAGCAGCTCGCGGACGGGACAGCCCTCGTCAAAGACCCAGTACTTC. This translates into CASSSRTGQPSSKTQYF. The full variable domain, rest sourced from reference TRBV7-2 and TRBJ2-5, is GAGVSQSPSNKVTEKGKDVELRCDPISGHTALYWYRQSLGQGLEFLIYFQGNSAPDKSGLPSDRFSAERTGGSVSTLTIQRTQQEDSAVYLCASSSRTGQPSSKTQYFGPGTRLLVL.